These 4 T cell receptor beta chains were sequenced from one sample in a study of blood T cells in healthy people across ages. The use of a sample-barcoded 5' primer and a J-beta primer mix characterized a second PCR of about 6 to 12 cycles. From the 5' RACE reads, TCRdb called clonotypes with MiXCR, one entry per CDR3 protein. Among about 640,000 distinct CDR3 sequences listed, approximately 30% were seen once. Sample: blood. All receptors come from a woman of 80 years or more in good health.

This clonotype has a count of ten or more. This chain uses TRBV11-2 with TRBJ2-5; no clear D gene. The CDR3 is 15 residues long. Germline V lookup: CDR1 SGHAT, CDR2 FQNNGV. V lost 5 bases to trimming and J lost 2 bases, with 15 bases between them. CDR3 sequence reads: CASSPGLGLQETQYF. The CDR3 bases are TGTGCCAGCAGCCCAGGTTTGGGGTTACAAGAGACCCAGTACTTC. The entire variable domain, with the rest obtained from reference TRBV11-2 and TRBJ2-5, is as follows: EAGVAQSPRYKIIEKRQSVAFWCNPISGHATLYWYQQILGQGPKLLIQFQNNGVVDDSQLPKDRFSAERLKGVDSTLKIQPAKLEDSAVYLCASSPGLGLQETQYFGPGTRLLVL.

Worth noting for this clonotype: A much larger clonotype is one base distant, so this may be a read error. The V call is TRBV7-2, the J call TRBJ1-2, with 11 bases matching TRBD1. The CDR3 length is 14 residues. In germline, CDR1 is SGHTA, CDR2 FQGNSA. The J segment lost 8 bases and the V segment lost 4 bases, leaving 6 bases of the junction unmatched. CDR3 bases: TGTGCCAGCAGCTGGGACAGGGGGGCGGGGGGCTACACCTTC. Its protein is CASSWDRGAGGYTF.

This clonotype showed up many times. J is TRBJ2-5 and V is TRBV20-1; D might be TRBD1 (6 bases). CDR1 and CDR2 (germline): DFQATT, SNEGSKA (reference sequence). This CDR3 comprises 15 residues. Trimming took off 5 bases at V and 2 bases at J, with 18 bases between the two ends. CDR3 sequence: CSACKQGLLQETQYF. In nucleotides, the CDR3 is TGCAGTGCTTGTAAACAGGGCCTACTTCAAGAGACCCAGTACTTC.

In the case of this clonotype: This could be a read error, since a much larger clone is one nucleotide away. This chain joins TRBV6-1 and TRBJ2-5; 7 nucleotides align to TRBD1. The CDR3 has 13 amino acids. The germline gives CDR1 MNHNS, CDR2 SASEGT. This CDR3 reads CAGGGRGRETRYF. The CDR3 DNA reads TGTGCCGGCGGTGGTAGGGGGCGAGAGACCCGGTACTTC.